Presented here are 25 T cell receptor beta chains from one specimen sequenced in a study of graft-versus-host responses after intestinal transplantation. Here immunoSEQ multiplex PCR was the method, and the copy in TCRdb shows in-frame clones only, minus some. The table records roughly 90,000 clones, around nine tenths of them present only once. Antigen specificity for these receptors is unknown. Sequences were derived from unstimulated CD8+ T cells sorted from spleen or lymph node cells, sampled before intestinal transplant. These receptors all come from a human donor who received an intestinal transplant.

This clone was observed a single time. The V gene is TRBV2, the J gene TRBJ2-1; TRBD1 matches at 7 bases. After removal of 0 bases from V and 8 bases from J, the junction contained 4 bases not matched to a gene. There are 14 residues in the CDR3. Germline V gene data show CDR1 as SNHLY and CDR2 as FYNNEI. CDR3 sequence reads: CASSEALGGYEQFF. Here the CDR3 DNA reads TGTGCCAGCAGTGAAGCATTAGGGGGCTATGAGCAGTTCTTC. Full variable domain (outside the CDR3, taken from reference TRBV2 and TRBJ2-1): EPEVTQTPSHQVTQMGQEVILRCVPISNHLYFYWYRQILGQKVEFLVSFYNNEISEKSEIFDDQFSVERPDGSNFTLKIRSTKLEDSAMYFCASSEALGGYEQFFGPGTRLTVL.

The V gene is TRBV27, the J gene TRBJ2-2; D remains unclear. Germline V gene lookup returns CDR1 MNHEY and CDR2 SMNVEV (reference sequence). This CDR3 is 16 amino acids long. V was shortened by 0 bases and J by 5 bases, with 13 bases between the two germline ends. This CDR3 is CASSLSGLVGTGELFF. In DNA, the CDR3 is TGTGCCAGCAGTTTATCCGGCCTGGTTGGGACCGGGGAGCTGTTTTTT.

The CDR3: CASSIFSGEDYGYTF. For the CDR3, the DNA is TGTGCCAGTAGTATTTTTTCCGGGGAGGACTATGGCTACACCTTC. The chain employs TRBV19 and TRBJ1-2; no clear D. This CDR3 has 15 amino acids. Germline V lookup: CDR1 LNHDA, CDR2 SQIVND (reference sequence). With 3 bases removed from V and 3 bases from J, the gap between germline ends came to 14 bases.

The rearrangement joins TRBV5-1 to TRBJ2-3, with TRBD1 matching 10 bases. Germline lookup yields CDR1 SGHRS and CDR2 YFSETQ. CDR3 length: 14 amino acids. Germline trimming cut 10 bases from V and 3 bases from J; bases unmatched to any gene: 8. The CDR3 is CAPYPGQGTDTQYF. CDR3 DNA: TGCGCCCCCTATCCGGGACAGGGGACAGATACGCAGTATTTT.

This clone was observed once. V is TRBV25-1 and J is TRBJ1-1; D call uncertain. This CDR3 is built from 13 residues. The germline gives CDR1 MGHDK, CDR2 SYGVNS. Trimming shortened V by 2 bases and J by 5 bases, and 9 bases separated the two germline ends. CDR3 sequence (DNA): TGTGCCAGCAGTGAAGTATCTGGGACTGAAGCTTTCTTT. Protein product: CASSEVSGTEAFF.

This chain connects TRBV11-2 to TRBJ2-7; unclear D gene. The CDR3 is 14 amino acids. Trimming removed 4 bases at V and 2 bases at J, with 12 bases between. CDR1 SGHAT and CDR2 FQNNGV come from the germline V gene. As DNA, the CDR3 is TGTGCCAGCAGCTCACAGACCAACCCCTACGAGCAGTACTTC. This encodes CASSSQTNPYEQYF. The variable domain in full, completed from reference TRBV11-2 and TRBJ2-7, reads EAGVAQSPRYKIIEKRQSVAFWCNPISGHATLYWYQQILGQGPKLLIQFQNNGVVDDSQLPKDRFSAERLKGVDSTLKIQPAKLEDSAVYLCASSSQTNPYEQYFGPGTRLTVT.

V is TRBV9 and J is TRBJ2-7, with TRBD2 as a possible D gene (5 bases). V dropped 0 bases and J dropped 3 bases, with 7 bases sitting between them. The CDR3 is 13 amino acids. CDR1 and CDR2 (germline): SGDLS, YYNGEE. CDR3 nucleotide sequence: TGTGCCAGCAGCGTAGAAAGCGGCTACGAGCAGTACTTC. Translating it yields CASSVESGYEQYF.

The chain recombines TRBV7-9 with TRBJ1-2; no definite D call. The CDR3 contains 14 residues. V lost 6 bases and J lost 5, with 16 bases in between. The V gene's germline CDR1 is SEHNR and CDR2 FQNEAQ (reference sequence). CDR3 nucleotides: TGTGCCAGCAGAAGTACAGACCCCCATTATGGCTACACCTTC. Translating gives CASRSTDPHYGYTF. Full variable domain (remainder filled in from reference TRBV7-9 and TRBJ1-2): DTGVSQNPRHKITKRGQNVTFRCDPISEHNRLYWYRQTLGQGPEFLTYFQNEAQLEKSRLLSDRFSAERPKGSFSTLEIQRTEQGDSAMYLCASRSTDPHYGYTFGSGTRLTVV.

The J gene is TRBJ1-3, the V gene TRBV6-5; TRBD1 is a possible D gene (5 bases). The CDR3 has 13 residues. The V gene lost 5 bases and the J gene lost 3 bases, with 8 bases spanning the gap. The V gene's germline CDR1 is MNHEY and CDR2 SVGAGI. The CDR3 nucleotides are TGTGCCAGCAGTGAGGGGTATGGAAACACCATATATTTT. Residues: CASSEGYGNTIYF.

This chain joins TRBV4-1 and TRBJ2-1, with TRBD2 identical over 11 bases. Per the germline V gene, CDR1 is MGHRA and CDR2 is YSYEKL. The CDR3 is 15 amino acids. V lost 1 base to trimming and J lost 6 bases; unmatched junction nucleotides: 2. CDR3 sequence: CASSQGSGGANEQFF. The CDR3 coding sequence is TGCGCCAGCAGCCAAGGTAGCGGGGGGGCCAATGAGCAGTTCTTC.

J is TRBJ2-7 and V is TRBV4-1; 7 bases map to TRBD2. This CDR3 spans 16 amino acids. In germline, CDR1 is MGHRA, CDR2 YSYEKL. J was trimmed by 1 base and V by 4 bases; bases with no gene match: 10. As DNA, the CDR3 is TGCGCCAGCAGCCTTTCTCCGGGACTATCTTCCTACGAGCAGTACTTC. Translated, it gives CASSLSPGLSSYEQYF.

This chain links TRBV12-5 with TRBJ2-1, with 12 bases lining up with TRBD2. The CDR3 totals 15 residues. V was pared by 6 bases and J by 9 bases, with 9 bases of the junction left unmatched. CDR1 is LGHNT and CDR2 is FRNRAP in the germline V gene. The CDR3 is CASGPRLAGVSEQFF. The CDR3 region has the DNA TGTGCTAGTGGCCCCCGACTAGCGGGAGTATCTGAGCAGTTCTTC. The variable domain in full, with the rest retrieved from reference TRBV12-5 and TRBJ2-1, is DARVTQTPRHKVTEMGQEVTMRCQPILGHNTVFWYRQTMMQGLELLAYFRNRAPLDDSGMPKDRFSAEMPDATLATLKIQPSEPRDSAVYFCASGPRLAGVSEQFFGPGTRLTVL.

This rearrangement joins TRBV19 to TRBJ2-2, with D hard to call. From germline, CDR1 is LNHDA and CDR2 SQIVND (reference sequence). The V and J ends lost 3 bases and 6 bases respectively, with 8 bases between them. The CDR3 extends over 13 amino acids. The CDR3 DNA reads as TGTGCCAGTAGTATTAGCCCCGCCGGGGAGCTGTTTTTT. Protein product: CASSISPAGELFF. Full variable domain (remainder filled in from reference TRBV19 and TRBJ2-2): DGGITQSPKYLFRKEGQNVTLSCEQNLNHDAMYWYRQDPGQGLRLIYYSQIVNDFQKGDIAEGYSVSREKKESFPLTVTSAQKNPTAFYLCASSISPAGELFFGEGSRLTVL.

This clone was observed a handful of times. CDR3 DNA: TGTGCCAGCAGTGGGAGCTACGAGCAGTACTTC. Its translation: CASSGSYEQYF. This chain uses TRBV6-5 with TRBJ2-7; TRBD2 is a possible D gene (5 bases). The V end lost 5 bases, the J end lost 3 bases, and 5 bases lay between the germline ends. From germline, CDR1 is MNHEY and CDR2 SVGAGI. This CDR3 comprises 11 residues.

This CDR3 is CASSPMAVGGAETQYF. CDR3 DNA: TGTGCCAGCAGTCCGATGGCGGTGGGGGGCGCGGAGACCCAGTACTTC. V and J are TRBV28 and TRBJ2-5; D could derive from TRBD1 or TRBD2 (6 bases each). The CDR3 has 16 amino acids. Trimming cost V 5 bases and J 5 bases, with 21 bases left between them. The germline gives CDR1 MDHEN, CDR2 SYDVKM.

The chain links TRBV11-2 to TRBJ2-1, with D possibly matching TRBD1 (5 bases). Per germline, CDR1 SGHAT and CDR2 FQNNGV. The CDR3 runs 13 residues. The germline V and J ends were trimmed by 1 base and 6 bases, with 7 bases remaining between them. The CDR3 bases are TGTGCCAGCAGCTTAGGGGGCATCAATGAGCAGTTCTTC. As protein: CASSLGGINEQFF.

V gene TRBV28 combines with J gene TRBJ1-1; 7 bases are shared with TRBD1. The germline V gene has CDR1 MDHEN and CDR2 SYDVKM. There are 16 residues in the CDR3. V lost 6 bases and J lost 3; bases outside the gene matches: 13. The DNA for the CDR3 is TGTGCCAGCAGGCTAACTTCAGGGGGATTTTACACTGAAGCTTTCTTT. This gives the protein CASRLTSGGFYTEAFF.

The chain has TRBV12-5 and TRBJ2-1, with 11 bases that match TRBD1. The junction had 4 bases not matched to a gene; V was cut back by 0 bases and J by 3 bases. Germline CDR1 reads LGHNT; CDR2 reads FRNRAP. CDR3 length: 17 amino acids. Here the CDR3 reads CASGLVPGTGGYNEQFF. The DNA for the CDR3 is TGTGCTAGTGGTTTGGTTCCCGGGACAGGGGGCTACAATGAGCAGTTCTTC. The full variable domain, rest sourced from reference TRBV12-5 and TRBJ2-1, is DARVTQTPRHKVTEMGQEVTMRCQPILGHNTVFWYRQTMMQGLELLAYFRNRAPLDDSGMPKDRFSAEMPDATLATLKIQPSEPRDSAVYFCASGLVPGTGGYNEQFFGPGTRLTVL.

This chain joins TRBV7-2 and TRBJ2-3; D remains ambiguous. Per the germline V gene, CDR1 is SGHTA and CDR2 is FQGNSA. Trimming took 2 bases from V and 1 from J, leaving 4 bases between them. The CDR3 has 13 residues. As DNA, the CDR3 is TGTGCCAGCAGCTTAAAGGGCACAGATACGCAGTATTTT. Residues: CASSLKGTDTQYF.

The rearrangement links TRBV7-3 to TRBJ2-3; 10 bases map to TRBD2. The V segment lost 5 bases and the J segment 3 bases; nucleotides outside the gene matches: 5. Germline V gene data show CDR1 as SGHTA and CDR2 as FQGTGA. CDR3 length: 15 amino acids. CDR3 bases: TGTGCCAGCAGCCTACTAGCGGGGACGACAGATACGCAGTATTTT. Residues: CASSLLAGTTDTQYF.

CDR3 loop: CASSRQGDSNQPQHF. CDR3 bases: TGTGCCAGTAGCCGACAGGGGGATAGCAATCAGCCCCAGCATTTT. The rearrangement uses TRBV19 and TRBJ1-5; 9 positions match TRBD1. The CDR3 length is 15 residues. Germline loops: CDR1 LNHDA, CDR2 SQIVND (reference sequence). J lost 0 bases, V lost 6 bases, and 3 bases had no gene match. Filled out from reference TRBV19 and TRBJ1-5, the complete variable domain reads DGGITQSPKYLFRKEGQNVTLSCEQNLNHDAMYWYRQDPGQGLRLIYYSQIVNDFQKGDIAEGYSVSREKKESFPLTVTSAQKNPTAFYLCASSRQGDSNQPQHFGDGTRLSIL.

The gene calls are TRBV28 and TRBJ2-6; D remains ambiguous. V lost 4 bases and J lost 1, with 20 bases in between. The CDR3 runs 19 residues. Germline-derived CDR1 and CDR2 are MDHEN and SYDVKM. In DNA form, the CDR3 reads TGTGCCAGCAGTTCTCCAGGTATTGGCGGCCTTTCTGGGGCCAACGTCCTGACTTTC. Its translation: CASSSPGIGGLSGANVLTF.

V gene TRBV18 combines with J gene TRBJ1-5, with a tentative D call TRBD1 (6 bases). Between the trimmed V and J ends, which lost 6 bases and 0 bases, there was a span of 21 bases. The germline gives CDR1 KGHSH, CDR2 LQKENI. The CDR3 is 18 residues long. The CDR3 region is CASSLGGNGVYSNQPQHF. DNA for the CDR3: TGTGCCAGCTCTCTCGGGGGCAATGGCGTATATAGCAATCAGCCCCAGCATTTT.

The chain joins TRBV4-1 to TRBJ2-7; D possibly corresponds to TRBD1 (5 bases). The CDR3 is made up of 13 amino acids. V dropped 2 bases and J dropped 6 bases, with 11 bases sitting between them. Germline V gene data show CDR1 as MGHRA and CDR2 as YSYEKL. The chain's CDR3 is CASSQQGFLEQYF. The CDR3 bases are TGCGCCAGCAGCCAACAGGGCTTCCTCGAGCAGTACTTC.

The chain employs TRBV7-9 and TRBJ2-7, with 10 bases aligning to TRBD1. The CDR3 spans 13 residues. Germline-derived CDR1 and CDR2 are SEHNR and FQNEAQ (reference sequence). Losses at the gene ends were 7 bases for V and 5 bases for J; bases not matched to a gene: 5. The CDR3 here is CASTWDRGHEQYF. DNA of the CDR3: TGTGCCAGCACCTGGGACAGGGGCCACGAGCAGTACTTC.